These T cell receptor beta chains were read from a single sample in a study of cytomegalovirus exposure and HLA in healthy donors. Libraries were prepared by immunoSEQ multiplex PCR; TCRdb keeps only in-frame clonotypes and omits some of them. The sample holds approximately 200,000 clones, roughly 82% seen once. Sequenced material: PBMCs. These receptors were obtained from a woman in her 30s in good health and CMV-seropositive. The CDR3 runs from the conserved cysteine through the conserved F or W. A D gene is named only where the DNA matches it firmly. Expanded clones are given a class, and other clones once, few, many or no size at all.

>TRBV7-9|TRBJ1-1|NA|NA
TGTGCCAGCAGCTCAAGACGGGGGACTGAAGCTTTCTTT
CASSSRRGTEAFF
>TRBV5-1|TRBJ2-7|TRBD1|NA
TGCGCCAGCAGCTCGACAGGGTACTACGAGCAGTACTTC
CASSSTGYYEQYF
>TRBV11-1|TRBJ1-1|TRBD1|NA
TGTGCCAGCAGCTTAGGGACAGGGGAGAACACTGAAGCTTTCTTT
CASSLGTGENTEAFF
>TRBV6-5|TRBJ2-3|NA|NA
TGTGCCAGCAGCTCCTGGAGCGGGAGCACAGATACGCAGTATTTT
CASSSWSGSTDTQYF
>TRBV2|TRBJ1-1|NA|few
TGTGCCAGCTCAGAAGTAAGGGGAGGGCTCACTGAAGCTTTCTTT
CASSEVRGGLTEAFF
>TRBV7-2|TRBJ2-5|TRBD2|NA
TGTGCCAGCAGCCCCCGACTAGCGGGAGAGACCCAGTACTTC
CASSPRLAGETQYF
>TRBV2|TRBJ1-2|NA|NA
TGTGCCAGCAGTAACAGGCTTAACTATGGCTACACCTTC
CASSNRLNYGYTF
>TRBV29-1|TRBJ2-2|NA|NA
TGCAGCGTTGAGGGTCAGGGCCTAATAAGTACCGGGGAGCTGTTTTTT
CSVEGQGLISTGELFF
>TRBV27|TRBJ1-2|NA|NA
TGTGCCAGCAGTTTTAGGGTCGGACTGAGCTATGGCTACACCTTC
CASSFRVGLSYGYTF
>TRBV7-9|TRBJ1-2|NA|NA
TGTGCCAGCAGCCGGAGGGGACTCTATGGCTACACCTTC
CASSRRGLYGYTF
>TRBV5-6|TRBJ2-7|NA|NA
TGTGCCAGCAGCTGGCAGGGAATCTACGAGCAGTACTTC
CASSWQGIYEQYF
>TRBV11-2|TRBJ2-1|NA|NA
TGTGCCAGCAGCTCCCTCTCCTACAATGAGCAGTTCTTC
CASSSLSYNEQFF
>TRBV7-6|TRBJ2-1|TRBD2|NA
TGTGCCAGCAGCCCCCTAAAAAGCGGGACTTACAATGAGCAGTTCTTC
CASSPLKSGTYNEQFF
>TRBV20-1|TRBJ1-2|NA|few
TGCAGTGCCCGTCTCCAGAATGGCTACACCTTC
CSARLQNGYTF
>TRBV6-1|TRBJ1-4|NA|NA
TGTGCCAGCAGTGAAGTGGCAGATGAAAAACTGTTTTTT
CASSEVADEKLFF
>TRBV5-4|TRBJ2-6|NA|NA
TGTGCCAGCAGTCTTCCAGGGCCTGGGGCCAACGTCCTGACTTTC
CASSLPGPGANVLTF
>TRBV5-6|TRBJ2-7|TRBD1|NA
TGTGCCAGCAGCCTACAGGGGGCTAACCACGAGCAGTACTTC
CASSLQGANHEQYF
>TRBV30|TRBJ1-1|NA|few
TGTGCCTGGAGTGTAAGCATGGAAGCTTTCTTT
CAWSVSMEAFF
>TRBV5-1|TRBJ2-1|NA|NA
TGCGCCAGCAGCCCCCGGCGCAGGGTGCACAATGAGCAGTTCTTC
CASSPRRRVHNEQFF
>TRBV30|TRBJ2-7|TRBD1|NA
TGTGCCTGGAGTGGTGGGGACAGACCCTACGAGCAGTACTTC
CAWSGGDRPYEQYF
>TRBV28|TRBJ1-5|NA|NA
TGTGCCAGCATGTATAGCAATCAGCCCCAGCATTTT
CASMYSNQPQHF
>TRBV7-3|TRBJ2-1|TRBD1|NA
TGTGCCAGCAGCCCACGGACAGGGTTTGAGAATGAGCAGTTCTTC
CASSPRTGFENEQFF
>TRBV5-6|TRBJ2-7|TRBD2|NA
TGTGCCAGCAGCTTCATTGGGACTAGCGGGACTTACGAGCAGTACTTC
CASSFIGTSGTYEQYF
>TRBV2|TRBJ2-7|NA|NA
TGTGCCAGCAGTGACCCCACTGTCGCCGGCGAGCAGTACTTC
CASSDPTVAGEQYF
>TRBV29-1|TRBJ1-2|TRBD1|NA
TGCAGCGTTGAGACAGGGTTGGATGGCTACACCTTC
CSVETGLDGYTF
>TRBV5-1|TRBJ2-1|TRBD2|NA
TGCGCCAGCAGCGCACCCACTAGCGGGAGAGGTGAGCAGTTCTTC
CASSAPTSGRGEQFF
>TRBV29-1|TRBJ2-1|TRBD1|NA
TGCAGCGTTGGCCGGGACAGGAATGAGCAGTTCTTC
CSVGRDRNEQFF
>TRBV6-5|TRBJ2-1|NA|NA
TGTGCCAGCAGGGTTGGGCGGACTTCCTACAATGAGCAGTTCTTC
CASRVGRTSYNEQFF
>TRBV6-5|TRBJ2-7|TRBD2|NA
TGTGCCAGCAGGGAGACTAGCGGGAGATACGAGCAGTACTTC
CASRETSGRYEQYF
>TRBV4-2|TRBJ2-4|TRBD2|NA
TGTGCCAGCAGCCATGTCGGGGAGGGCAAAAACATTCAGTACTTC
CASSHVGEGKNIQYF
>TRBV7-2|TRBJ2-5|TRBD2|NA
TGTGCCAGCAGCTTTGTTAGCGGGGGAGAGACCCAGTACTTC
CASSFVSGGETQYF
>TRBV19|TRBJ1-1|TRBD1|few
TGTGCCAGTAGTGACAGGGGGCGAACTGAAGCTTTCTTT
CASSDRGRTEAFF
>TRBV7-6|TRBJ2-1|NA|NA
TGTGCCAGCAGCCCGAGACTTGAAGATGAGCAGTTCTTC
CASSPRLEDEQFF
>TRBV28|TRBJ1-5|NA|NA
TGTGCCAGTTTCGGAGGCAATCAGCCCCAGCATTTT
CASFGGNQPQHF
>TRBV6-6|TRBJ1-1|NA|NA
TGTGCCAGCAGTTACTCGGAGGCAGGGGTCACTGAAGCTTTCTTT
CASSYSEAGVTEAFF
>TRBV7-9|TRBJ1-5|NA|few
TGTGCCAGCAGCTTAGAGGGGTGGAATCAGCCCCAACATTTT
CASSLEGWNQPQHF
>TRBV7-8|TRBJ2-1|TRBD1|NA
TGTGCCAGCAGCTCCCGGGACAGGATTACAAGCTCCTACAATGAGCAGTTCTTC
CASSSRDRITSSYNEQFF
>TRBV2|TRBJ1-1|NA|few
TGTGCCAGCAGTGAGCCGGACAGCGGGAACACTGAAGCTTTCTTT
CASSEPDSGNTEAFF
>TRBV6-5|TRBJ2-1|TRBD1|NA
TGTGCCAGCAGTTGGGGACAGGGCTCCTACAATGAGCAGTTCTTC
CASSWGQGSYNEQFF
>TRBV4-1|TRBJ2-7|NA|NA
TGCGCCAGCAGCCAAGATTGGCAGGGTTTCCGCGAGCAGTACTTC
CASSQDWQGFREQYF
>TRBV2|TRBJ1-2|TRBD1|NA
TGTGCCAGCAGTGAAGATGGGACAGGCAATGGCTACACCTTC
CASSEDGTGNGYTF
>TRBV18|TRBJ1-1|NA|NA
TGTGCCAGCTCACCGCAGGGGACCAACACTGAAGCTTTCTTT
CASSPQGTNTEAFF
>TRBV10-2|TRBJ1-1|NA|NA
TGCGCCAGTCGGATTTTCGGGGAGAACACTGAAGCTTTCTTT
CASRIFGENTEAFF
>TRBV27|TRBJ2-3|TRBD1|NA
TGTGCCAGCAGTGTTGGGACAGGTAAACCAGATACGCAGTATTTT
CASSVGTGKPDTQYF
>TRBV5-1|TRBJ2-1|TRBD2|NA
TGCGCCAGCAGCTTCAATAGCGGGTCCTACAATGAGCAGTTCTTC
CASSFNSGSYNEQFF
>TRBV7-9|TRBJ1-1|TRBD1|many
TGTGCCAGCAGCCCGGGACAGGCTAGGGGGGCTTTCTTT
CASSPGQARGAFF
>TRBV29-1|TRBJ1-1|NA|NA
TGCAGCGTTGGTCAGATGAACACTGAAGCTTTCTTT
CSVGQMNTEAFF